This TCR beta chain derives from a study of blood T cells in healthy people across ages. Primers used in a second PCR of roughly 6 to 12 cycles were a sample-barcoded 5' primer and a J-beta primer mix. TCRdb analysed the 5' RACE reads with MiXCR anew, one entry per CDR3 protein. In the table there are roughly 1.6 million distinct CDR3 sequences, roughly 32% of which are singletons. Whole-study results and caveats: What prevented conclusive comparison of naive and antigen-experienced cells was that PBMCs were unsorted.

A note on this clonotype: What it binds is not known.

Per the germline V gene, CDR1 is SEHNR and CDR2 is FQNEAQ (reference sequence). CDR3 length: 15 amino acids. The V and J ends lost 2 bases and 5 bases respectively, with 13 bases between them. Each sample used at least 6 million PBMCs. The receptor's source is a woman aged 25 to 39 in good health. Sequenced: blood. The V call is TRBV7-9, the J call TRBJ2-1; the D gene is possibly TRBD1 (5 bases). Written as DNA, the CDR3 is TGTGCCAGCAGCTTATCGGCCAGGGTGAACAATGAGCAGTTCTTC. This translates into CASSLSARVNNEQFF.